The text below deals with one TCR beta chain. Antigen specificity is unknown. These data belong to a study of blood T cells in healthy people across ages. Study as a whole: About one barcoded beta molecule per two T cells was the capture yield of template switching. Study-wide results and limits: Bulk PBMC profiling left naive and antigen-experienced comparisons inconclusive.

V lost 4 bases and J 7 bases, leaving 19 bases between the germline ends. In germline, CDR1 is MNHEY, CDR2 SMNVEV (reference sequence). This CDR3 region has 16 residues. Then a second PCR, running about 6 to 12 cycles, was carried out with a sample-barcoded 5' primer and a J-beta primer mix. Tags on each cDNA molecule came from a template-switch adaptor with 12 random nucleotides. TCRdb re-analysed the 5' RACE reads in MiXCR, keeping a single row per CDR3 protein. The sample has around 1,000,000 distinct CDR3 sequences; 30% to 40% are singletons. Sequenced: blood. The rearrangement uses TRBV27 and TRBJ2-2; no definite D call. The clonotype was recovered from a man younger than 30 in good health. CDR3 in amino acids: CASSSPPGPLGGELFF. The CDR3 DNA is TGTGCCAGCAGTTCCCCCCCGGGTCCTTTGGGCGGGGAGCTGTTTTTT.